This T cell receptor (beta chain) is from a study of neurological immune-mediated disorders. Study results and limitations: Phylogenetic grouping assigned the repertoires of 18 of 34 multiple sclerosis patients to one related-CDR3 cluster, which constitutes a possible signature. Expanded clones shared no identical CDR3 amino acid sequences across subjects, which suggested private TCR-beta repertoires in all groups.

This clonotype has at least ten counts. What it binds is not known. Trimming shortened V by 2 bases and J by 0 bases, and 5 bases separated the two germline ends. This CDR3 has 13 residues. Germline lookup yields CDR1 MNHEY and CDR2 SVGAGI. Unsorted libraries used 2 million PBMCs kept at -80 degrees C. From the 5' RACE reads, TCRdb called clonotypes with MiXCR, one entry per CDR3 protein. The profile covers about 92,000 distinct CDR3 sequences, with under 4.5% appearing a single time and 2.5% to 3% taken by the ten largest. Sample: PBMCs. This TCR was sampled from a woman aged 45-59 years with multiple sclerosis. The V call is TRBV6-5, the J call TRBJ2-7; D remains ambiguous. DNA of the CDR3: TGTGCCAGCAGTTACAGGGCCTCCTACGAGCAGTACTTC. Protein sequence: CASSYRASYEQYF.